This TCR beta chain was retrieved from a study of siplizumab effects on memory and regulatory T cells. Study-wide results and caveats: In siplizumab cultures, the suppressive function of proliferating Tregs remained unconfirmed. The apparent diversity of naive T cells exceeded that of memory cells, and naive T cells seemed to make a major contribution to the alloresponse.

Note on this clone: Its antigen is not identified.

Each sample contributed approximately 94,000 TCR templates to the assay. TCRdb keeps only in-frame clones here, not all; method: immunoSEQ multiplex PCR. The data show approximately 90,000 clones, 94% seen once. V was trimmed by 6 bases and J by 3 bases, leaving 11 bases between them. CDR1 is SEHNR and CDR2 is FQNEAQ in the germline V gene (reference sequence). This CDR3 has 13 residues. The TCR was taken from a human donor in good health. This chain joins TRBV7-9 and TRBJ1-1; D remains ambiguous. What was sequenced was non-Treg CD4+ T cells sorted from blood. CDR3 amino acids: CASRLKHDTEAFF. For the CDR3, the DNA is TGTGCCAGCAGATTAAAACATGACACTGAAGCTTTCTTT.